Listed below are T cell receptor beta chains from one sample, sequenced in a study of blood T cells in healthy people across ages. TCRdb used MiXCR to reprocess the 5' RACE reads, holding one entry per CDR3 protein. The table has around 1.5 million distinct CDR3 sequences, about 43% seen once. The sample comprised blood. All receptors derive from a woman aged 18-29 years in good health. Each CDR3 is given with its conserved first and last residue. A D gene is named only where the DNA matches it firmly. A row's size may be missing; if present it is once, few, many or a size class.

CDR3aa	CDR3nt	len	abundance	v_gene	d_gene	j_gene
CASSDLERPNEKLFF	TGTGCCAGCAGCGACCTCGAAAGGCCGAATGAAAAACTGTTTTTT	15	.	TRBV14	.	TRBJ1-4
CASSKRVTRPQHF	TGTGCCAGCAGCAAAAGGGTGACCCGGCCCCAGCATTTT	13	.	TRBV21-1	.	TRBJ1-5
CASSVSPGSYNEQFF	TGTGCCAGCAGCGTATCGCCGGGTTCCTACAATGAGCAGTTCTTC	15	.	TRBV9	.	TRBJ2-1
CASSYTVRDSRHEQYF	TGTGCCAGCAGTTACACTGTACGGGACTCACGTCACGAGCAGTACTTC	16	few	TRBV6-5	.	TRBJ2-7
CASSQTTGTYEQYF	TGCGCCAGCAGCCAAACGACCGGGACCTACGAGCAGTACTTC	14	.	TRBV4-1	.	TRBJ2-7
CASSQPGQGATGDTEAFF	TGCGCCAGCAGCCAACCGGGACAGGGGGCGACCGGGGACACTGAAGCTTTCTTT	18	few	TRBV4-1	TRBD1	TRBJ1-1
CASSPGQVYNEQFF	TGTGCCAGCTCACCGGGACAGGTCTACAATGAGCAGTTCTTC	14	once	TRBV18	TRBD1	TRBJ2-1
CASSLYSRSEQYF	TGTGCCAGCAGCTTGTACTCTAGATCCGAGCAGTACTTC	13	.	TRBV5-6	.	TRBJ2-7
CASSLAGRIYNEQFF	TGCGCCAGCAGCTTGGCGGGACGGATCTACAATGAGCAGTTCTTC	15	.	TRBV5-1	.	TRBJ2-1
CASRPPGTGGVEYF	TGTGCCAGCAGACCCCCCGGGACAGGGGGCGTCGAGTACTTC	14	.	TRBV12-3/TRBV12-4	TRBD1	TRBJ2-7
CASSLAWGRSTDTQYF	TGTGCCAGCAGCTTAGCTTGGGGGCGTAGCACAGATACGCAGTATTTT	16	few	TRBV7-2	.	TRBJ2-3
CASVGGYSQETQYF	TGTGCCAGCGTGGGGGGATACTCTCAAGAGACCCAGTACTTC	14	.	TRBV2	.	TRBJ2-5
CASSQDRARQYF	TGTGCCAGCAGCCAAGATCGAGCGCGGCAGTACTTC	12	few	TRBV3-1	.	TRBJ2-4
CASSPQNRDSNSPLHF	TGTGCCAGCTCACCACAAAATCGGGACAGTAATTCACCCCTCCACTTT	16	.	TRBV18	TRBD1	TRBJ1-6
CASSESPHWTSSKNIQYF	TGTGCCAGCAGTGAATCCCCGCATTGGACCTCCTCCAAAAACATTCAGTACTTC	18	once	TRBV6-1	.	TRBJ2-4
CASSQESGSLYGYTF	TGCGCCAGCAGCCAAGAATCTGGCAGCCTCTATGGCTACACCTTC	15	.	TRBV4-1	.	TRBJ1-2